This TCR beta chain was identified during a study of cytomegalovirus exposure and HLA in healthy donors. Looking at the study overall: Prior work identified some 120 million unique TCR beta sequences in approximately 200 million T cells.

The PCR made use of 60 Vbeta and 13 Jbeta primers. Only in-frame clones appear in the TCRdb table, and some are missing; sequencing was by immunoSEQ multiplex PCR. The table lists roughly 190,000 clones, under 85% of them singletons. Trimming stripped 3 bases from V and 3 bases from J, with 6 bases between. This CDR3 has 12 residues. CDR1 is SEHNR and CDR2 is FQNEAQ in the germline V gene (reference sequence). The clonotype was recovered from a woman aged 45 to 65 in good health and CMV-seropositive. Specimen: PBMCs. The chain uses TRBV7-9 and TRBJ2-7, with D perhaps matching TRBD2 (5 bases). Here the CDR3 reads CASSLSGYEQYF. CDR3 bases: TGTGCCAGCAGCTTGAGCGGCTACGAGCAGTACTTC.